The entry below gives a single T cell receptor beta chain sequence along with its context. Its recognized antigen is unknown. Within one base of it there is no much larger clone, and no base qualities were kept. The cohort comprised approximately 700 healthy bone marrow donors. At the time of sampling, all cohort members were nominally healthy, though unrecorded immune exposures were likely present. The donor tested CMV seropositive and was one of the 289 seropositive cohort members. Every donor gave a peripheral blood sample, and the peripheral blood mononuclear cells from that sample were used for TCR beta sequencing. The Qiagen DNeasy Blood Extraction Kit was used to extract genomic DNA from the blood cell samples. Preparation of the library involved the immunoSEQ multiplex PCR assay. For the multiplex PCR, a mixture combining 60 forward primers for TCR Vbeta segments and 13 reverse primers for TCR Jbeta segments was used. The CDR3 region of rearranged TCR beta genes was amplified from genomic DNA with a multiplex PCR assay. On the Illumina HiSeq System, the amplified TCR beta libraries were sequenced as 87-base-pair reads. On the authors' methods: Across the 600 to 700 repertoires, a later analysis counted 60 million to 90 million unique TCR beta chains, some 11 million of which were shared by at least two donors. Raw reads were error-corrected and collapsed into unique sequences by a nearest-neighbor algorithm in which closely related sequences were merged to remove PCR and sequencing errors. V, D and J gene segments were assigned by aligning CDR3 sequences to IMGT reference sequences. For a sequence to be retained, at least a six-nucleotide match to both a V gene segment and a J gene segment was required. Rearrangements were called productive when the CDR3 lacked stop codons and stayed in frame with V and J; all others were non-productive. CDR3 was defined according to IMGT convention as the region running from the second conserved V-encoded cysteine to the conserved J-encoded phenylalanine. In an earlier analysis of roughly 610 of the donors, sequences lacking an unambiguous match to a single V gene segment were excluded. An earlier analysis of about 590 of the donors classified V segments as functional when productive rearrangements were above 56.7% and as segregating when the standard deviation between donors was above 5%. A statistical classification framework was developed to diagnose cytomegalovirus status using the catalog of TCR beta chain sequences. V and J gene assignment, in a later analysis, came from comparing TCR nucleotide sequences with IMGT/GENE-DB human TR gene sequences. In a later analysis, CDR3 sequences and most-parsimonious VDJ recombination scenarios were assigned using the TCRdist pipeline. In a later analysis, each TCR beta chain was defined by its CDR3 amino acid sequence together with its V-gene family, and reads lacking a unique V-gene family were excluded. In a later analysis, some 600 highly shared, low-generation-probability nucleotide sequences were removed to address suspected cross-contamination and a sequencing artifact. In a later analysis, a clonal expansion index for each public chain was calculated from normalized within-repertoire ranks of inferred template counts. In a later analysis, generation probabilities were computed using a VDJ recombination model fitted to out-of-frame rearrangements, and the results were checked against IGoR. A later analysis scored TCR-TCR, TCR-HLA and TCR-CMV co-occurrence with hypergeometric tests, applying a repertoire-size bias correction to TCR pairs. False discovery rates were estimated in a later analysis by permuting HLA or CMV assignments 20 times. In a later analysis, co-occurring TCRs were grouped using DBSCAN, and TCRdist sequence similarity was added for clustering within HLA-allele-positive subsets. Repertoires with fewer than 30,000 or more than 120,000 public chains were left out of co-occurrence clustering, as were about five repertoires with anomalous nucleotide sharing. TCRdb carries this immuneACCESS record with in-frame sequences only. Its versions omit some clonotypes, under half of them owing to an unresolved V gene in the studies checked, with the rest unexplained. The V and J calls and clone size were taken over from that table, and D and trimming were inferred from the DNA. This sample has under 150,000 clones in its table, and roughly 80% of those were observed once. The ten largest make up approximately 6.9% of the sample.

This entry comes from a study of cytomegalovirus exposure and HLA in healthy donors (dated by TCRdb to the late 2010s). With respect to the entire study: An earlier analysis of approximately 640 of the donors reported about 250 Gb of sequence data and roughly 100 million unique TCR beta sequences from roughly 200 million T cells. Using immunosequencing, the study profiled T cell repertoires from about 610 subjects and related those repertoires to cytomegalovirus serostatus. Of the roughly 400 genotyped donors, approximately 80% fell in the genetic ancestry cluster associated with self-reported Caucasian donors. HLA typing included class I and class II loci at four-digit resolution. All discovery cohort repertoires had been generated using a single sequencing platform. An early release that covered fewer than 750 HLA-typed donors contained approximately 320 gigabases of sequencing data and 65 million to 100 million unique TCR sequences. A later genetic analysis took genome-wide SNP genotypes for about 65% of the 666 donors and used that subset as a discovery cohort. Along with the roughly 700-subject first cohort, a separate validation cohort of about 110 different subjects was used. The aim of the study was to test whether cataloging public T cell receptors could identify signatures of past pathogen exposure. Across around 400 genotyped donors of the cohort, an average of about 240,000 unique TCR beta nucleotide sequences per donor were sequenced, and roughly 18% of those sequences were non-productive. Donor age, sex, ethnicity and CMV serostatus were collected together with the repertoire data. Typing coverage differed by locus: A, B, C, DRB1 and DQB1 were typed in roughly 620-630 donors, DQA1 in approximately 520, DPA1 in 600 to 610, and DPB1 in about 450. A later analysis re-analyzed previously published TCR beta repertoires from roughly 690 donors and added high-resolution HLA genotyping to study TCR occurrence patterns. In an earlier analysis of around 540 of the donors, high-throughput TCR beta sequencing was used to judge whether each TCR beta V gene segment behaved as functional or pseudogenic. Rather than drawing on any new phenotypic data, the later analysis identified candidate immune exposures from TCR beta sequences and the way those sequences occurred across donors. To predict cytomegalovirus infection status, the study brought together high-throughput TCR immunosequencing, statistical association of individual TCRs with disease status, and machine learning. Roughly five DR-DQ haplotypes were handled as single units for association and clustering because linkage in the cohort was strong. What the study reported, not specific to this receptor: In a later analysis, several top co-occurrence clusters were reported to appear linked to parvovirus B19, influenza, CMV and Epstein-Barr virus. In a later genetic analysis, a missense DCLRE1C variant was associated with V-gene and J-gene trimming of TCR beta chains, and the association was replicated in an independent cohort. Some 15 rarely observed V segments, including chromosome 9 orphons, were excluded from the earlier analysis of a few hundred of the donors because counts were too low. In vitro tests confirmed that a few of the cytomegalovirus-associated TCR beta chains recognize cytomegalovirus antigens. According to a later analysis, TCR association rates differed among HLA loci, with DRB1 alleles showing the most associated TCRs and HLA-C alleles showing the fewest. In a later genetic analysis, fewer N-insertions in productive TCRs were reported among donors in an Asian-associated ancestry cluster than the 666-donor mean. The authors suggested that the approach could potentially be extended to other disease states and immunological phenotypes. A further reported finding was that TCR beta sequences accurately predicted the HLA-A and HLA-B alleles for most subjects in the first cohort. Immune exposure information for the cohort was limited to CMV serostatus. Most CMV-associated TCR beta chains appeared to be HLA-restricted in a later analysis, and the HLA associations seemed to be driven largely by CMV exposure. Some IMGT-functional V segments, including TRBV6-2 and TRBV6-3, could not be told apart with the 87-base-pair reads, so those segments were excluded. The study listed 150 to 200 TCR beta chains as associated with cytomegalovirus. Sequencing depth was assumed to be roughly uniform across donors in the presence/absence analyses, though that assumption may not hold. In an earlier analysis of around 500 of the donors, most TCR beta V segments appeared in productive rearrangements about 87% or about 30% of the time, broadly matching IMGT annotations. A cluster of highly shared sequence variants was judged likely to be a technical artifact of the sequencing pipeline. Across donors, most TCR sequences were observed very rarely, whereas some public TCRs were present in many individuals. Because some donors lacked HLA typing at each locus, the association tests relied only on the typed subset. Cytomegalovirus status was reported to be diagnosed by the classifier with high specificity and sensitivity in both the original and validation cohorts. Correlated functional status among segregating V segments might be attributable to linkage disequilibrium, but an unknown experimental factor could not be ruled out. In a later analysis, some 17,000 TCR beta sequences were associated with specific HLA alleles at a false discovery rate of 0.05. Strong co-occurrence of HLA alleles, especially DR and DQ, made assigning TCR associations to individual alleles difficult. This cohort had only TCR beta chains sequenced, and the lack of alpha or paired-chain data limited which features could be detected. Compared with equally common non-associated chains, HLA-associated TCR beta chains in a later analysis were more clonally expanded and had lower generation probabilities.

CDR1 and CDR2 are drawn from the germline V gene: SNHLY, FYNNEI. V was cut back by 7 bases and J by 5 bases, leaving a gap of 15 bases between them. The CDR3 measures 14 amino acids from cysteine to phenylalanine. Here the CDR3 DNA is all that survives: 42 bases in frame from base 1. Sequenced material: PBMCs. This clonotype was sampled from a woman aged 40-49 years in good health and CMV-seropositive. The chain is made from TRBV2 and TRBJ2-4; the D gene assignment is ambiguous. At the DNA level, the sequence is TGTGCCAGCATGAACCCCAGCGCCCAAAACATTCAGTACTTC. This sequence encodes CASMNPSAQNIQYF.